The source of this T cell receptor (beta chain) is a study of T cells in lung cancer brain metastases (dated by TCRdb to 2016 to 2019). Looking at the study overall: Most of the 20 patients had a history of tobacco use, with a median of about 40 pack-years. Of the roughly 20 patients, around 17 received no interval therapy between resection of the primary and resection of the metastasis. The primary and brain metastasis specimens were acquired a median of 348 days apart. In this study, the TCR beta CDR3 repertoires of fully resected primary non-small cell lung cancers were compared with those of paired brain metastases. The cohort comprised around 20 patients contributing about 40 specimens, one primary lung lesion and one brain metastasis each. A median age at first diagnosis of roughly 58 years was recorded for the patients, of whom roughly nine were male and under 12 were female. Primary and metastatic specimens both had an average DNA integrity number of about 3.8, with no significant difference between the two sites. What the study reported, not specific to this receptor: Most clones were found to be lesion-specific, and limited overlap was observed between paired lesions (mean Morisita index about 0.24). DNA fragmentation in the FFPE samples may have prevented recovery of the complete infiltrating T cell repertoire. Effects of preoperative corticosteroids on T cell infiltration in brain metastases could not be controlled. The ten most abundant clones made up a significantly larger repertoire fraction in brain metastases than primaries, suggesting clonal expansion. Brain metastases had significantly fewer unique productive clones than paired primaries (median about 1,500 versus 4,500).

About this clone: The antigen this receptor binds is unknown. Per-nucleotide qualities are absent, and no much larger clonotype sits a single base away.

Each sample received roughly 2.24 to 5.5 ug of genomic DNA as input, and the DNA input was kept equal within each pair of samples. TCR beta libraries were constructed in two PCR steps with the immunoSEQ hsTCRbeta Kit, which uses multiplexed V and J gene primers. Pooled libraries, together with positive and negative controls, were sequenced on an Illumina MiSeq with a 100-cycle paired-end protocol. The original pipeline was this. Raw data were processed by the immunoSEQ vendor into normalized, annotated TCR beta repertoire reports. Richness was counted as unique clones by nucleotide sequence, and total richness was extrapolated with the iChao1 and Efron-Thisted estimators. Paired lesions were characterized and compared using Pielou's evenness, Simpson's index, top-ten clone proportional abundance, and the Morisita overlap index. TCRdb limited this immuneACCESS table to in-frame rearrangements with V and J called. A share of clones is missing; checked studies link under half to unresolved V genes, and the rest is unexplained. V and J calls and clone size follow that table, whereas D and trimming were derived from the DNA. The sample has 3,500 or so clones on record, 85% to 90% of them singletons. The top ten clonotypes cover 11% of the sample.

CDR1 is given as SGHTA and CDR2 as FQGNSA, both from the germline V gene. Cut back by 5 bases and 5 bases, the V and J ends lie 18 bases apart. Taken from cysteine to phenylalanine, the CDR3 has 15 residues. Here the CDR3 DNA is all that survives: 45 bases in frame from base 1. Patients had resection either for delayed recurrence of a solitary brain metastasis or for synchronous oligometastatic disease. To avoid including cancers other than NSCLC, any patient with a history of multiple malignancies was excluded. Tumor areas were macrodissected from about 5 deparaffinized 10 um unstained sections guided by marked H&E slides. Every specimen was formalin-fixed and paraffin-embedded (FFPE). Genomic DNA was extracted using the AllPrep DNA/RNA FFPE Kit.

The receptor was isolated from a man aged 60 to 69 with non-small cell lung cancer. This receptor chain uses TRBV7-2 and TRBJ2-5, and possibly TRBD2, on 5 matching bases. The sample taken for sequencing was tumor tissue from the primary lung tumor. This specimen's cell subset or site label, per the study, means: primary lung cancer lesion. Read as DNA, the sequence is TGTGCCAGCAGCCTACGATGGGCTAGCCTGGAGACCCAGTACTTC. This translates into CASSLRWASLETQYF.